Presented here are 27 T cell receptor beta chains from one specimen sequenced in a study of blood T cell repertoires in COVID-19 (dated by TCRdb to the early 2020s). The method behind the library was the immunoSEQ multiplex PCR assay. TCRdb holds this immuneACCESS table with in-frame rearrangements only. Some clones are missing; in checked studies, unresolved V genes explain under half, and the rest has no known cause. Recorded for this sample are under 85,000 clones; approximately 89% of them occurred a single time. The top ten clonotypes cover approximately 12% of the sample. The sample taken for sequencing was peripheral blood. Source of these receptors: a man aged 65-85 years with active or convalescent COVID-19.

V is TRBV19 and J is TRBJ1-2, with 10 bases identical to TRBD1. Germline V gene lookup returns CDR1 LNHDA and CDR2 SQIVND (reference sequence). Trimming cost V 4 bases and J 2 bases; bases outside gene matches: 1. The CDR3 loop spans 14 amino acids. The CDR3 DNA reads TGTGCCAGTAGTAAGGGACAGGGGAACTATGGCTACACCTTC. It translates to CASSKGQGNYGYTF.

V usage is TRBV10-3 and J usage is TRBJ1-1; possible D gene TRBD1, 6 bases. CDR3 length: 14 amino acids. Germline assignment: CDR1 ENHRY and CDR2 SYGVKD. V was clipped by 3 bases and J by 5 bases, with 13 bases between them. The CDR3 region has the DNA TGTGCCATCAGTGATCAGGGGCGGAGGACTGAAGCTTTCTTT. Translated: CAISDQGRRTEAFF.

The chain employs TRBV6-6 and TRBJ1-5; D uncertain. CDR1 is MNHNY and CDR2 is SVGAGI in the germline V gene (reference sequence). The V and J ends lost 4 bases and 6 bases respectively, with 10 bases between them. The CDR3 loop spans 13 amino acids. In DNA form, the CDR3 reads TGTGCCAGCAGTTTTTATGGGAGTCAGCCCCAGCATTTT. Translated, it gives CASSFYGSQPQHF.

The chain is built from TRBV7-9 and TRBJ1-4, with D perhaps TRBD1 (5 bases). Germline V gives CDR1 SEHNR, CDR2 FQNEAQ (reference sequence). Trimming pared 2 bases from V and 4 bases from J, leaving 14 bases between. The CDR3 has 16 amino acids. The CDR3 DNA is TGTGCCAGCAGCTTAACCCCGAGACAGTTTAATGAAAAACTGTTTTTT. Translated, it gives CASSLTPRQFNEKLFF.

There are a few counts of this clone. The V gene is TRBV18, the J gene TRBJ1-1; D is unresolved. The CDR3 totals 14 residues. The ends were cut back, 3 bases at V and 5 bases at J, with 13 bases in the middle. In germline, CDR1 is KGHSH, CDR2 LQKENI. Here the CDR3 reads CASSPAGPGTEAFF. The DNA for the CDR3 is TGTGCCAGCTCACCGGCCGGACCGGGGACTGAAGCTTTCTTT.

CDR3 amino acids: CASSLKGDQPQHF. The DNA of the CDR3 is TGCGCCAGCAGCTTGAAGGGGGATCAGCCCCAGCATTTT. The genes are TRBV5-1 and TRBJ1-5; TRBD1 might be the D (6 bases). V lost 1 base and J 5 bases, leaving 7 bases between the germline ends. The CDR3 is made up of 13 amino acids. CDR1 and CDR2 from the germline V gene are SGHRS and YFSETQ.

Only one count was recorded for this clone. The chain links TRBV28 to TRBJ2-7, with a possible D match to TRBD2 (7 bases). The CDR3 loop spans 13 amino acids. V shed 2 bases and J shed 9 bases, with 14 bases lying between them. The germline CDR1 and CDR2 sequences are MDHEN and SYDVKM. CDR3 loop: CASSLVRGGVQYF. CDR3 nucleotide sequence: TGTGCCAGCAGTTTAGTACGAGGGGGGGTGCAGTACTTC. Full variable domain (remainder filled in from reference TRBV28 and TRBJ2-7): DVKVTQSSRYLVKRTGEKVFLECVQDMDHENMFWYRQDPGLGLRLIYFSYDVKMKEKGDIPEGYSVSREKKERFSLILESASTNQTSMYLCASSLVRGGVQYFGPGTRLTVT.

The chain links TRBV6-2 or TRBV6-3 to TRBJ1-1; possible D gene TRBD1, 6 bases. Germline lookup yields CDR1 MNHEY and CDR2 SVGEGT. The V gene lost 5 bases and the J gene lost 5 bases, with 6 bases spanning the gap. This CDR3 comprises 11 residues. CDR3 DNA: TGTGCCAGCAGTCAGGGGACTGAAGCTTTCTTT. This encodes CASSQGTEAFF.

The chain employs TRBV9 and TRBJ1-2, with TRBD1 matching over 7 bases. The V segment lost 0 bases and the J segment 0 bases; nucleotides outside the gene matches: 2. The CDR3 is made up of 15 amino acids. CDR1 and CDR2 (germline): SGDLS, YYNGEE. CDR3 sequence reads: CASSVAGTANYGYTF. Here the CDR3 DNA reads TGTGCCAGCAGCGTAGCTGGGACAGCTAACTATGGCTACACCTTC. Supplemented by reference TRBV9 and TRBJ1-2, the full variable domain reads DSGVTQTPKHLITATGQRVTLRCSPRSGDLSVYWYQQSLDQGLQFLIQYYNGEERAKGNILERFSAQQFPDLHSELNLSSLELGDSALYFCASSVAGTANYGYTFGSGTRLTVV.

This clone was counted a single time. The chain has TRBV10-3 and TRBJ1-2; a weak D match, TRBD1 (5 bases). CDR1 and CDR2 (germline): ENHRY, SYGVKD. Deletions cut 0 bases from V and 0 bases from J, with 8 bases between. The CDR3 is made up of 15 amino acids. The CDR3 is CAISESRTTNYGYTF. As DNA, the CDR3 is TGTGCCATCAGTGAGTCCCGGACAACTAACTATGGCTACACCTTC.

The chain is built from TRBV9 and TRBJ2-3, with TRBD2 as a possible D gene (7 bases). Per germline, CDR1 SGDLS and CDR2 YYNGEE. CDR3 length: 13 residues. The germline V and J ends were trimmed by 7 bases and 5 bases, with 14 bases remaining between them. DNA of the CDR3: TGTGCCAGCGGGGGGGCCAGGGAAGATACGCAGTATTTT. Its protein is CASGGAREDTQYF.

This chain uses TRBV7-6 with TRBJ1-1; 7 bases match TRBD1. The CDR3 length is 13 residues. V dropped 5 bases and J dropped 4; count of bases not matched to a gene: 4. Germline V CDR1 and CDR2: SGHVS, FNYEAQ. CDR3 in DNA: TGTGCCAGCAGCAAGACAGGGCGCACTGAAGCTTTCTTT. This codes for CASSKTGRTEAFF.

J is TRBJ1-4 and V is TRBV6-5; no firm D call. Germline V gene lookup returns CDR1 MNHEY and CDR2 SVGAGI. This CDR3 region has 14 residues. Trimming took 10 bases from V and 8 from J, leaving 20 bases between them. The CDR3 region is CATSVVARGEKLFF. Written as DNA, the CDR3 is TGTGCCACCTCGGTCGTGGCGCGGGGAGAAAAACTGTTTTTT.

V is TRBV24-1 and J is TRBJ2-2, with 9 bases lining up with TRBD2. Germline V gives CDR1 KGHDR, CDR2 SFDVKD. The CDR3 covers 15 residues. V was clipped by 6 bases and J by 3 bases; unmatched bases: 4. Here the CDR3 DNA reads TGTGCCACCAGTAAAGCGGGGGGCGACACCGGGGAGCTGTTTTTT. Amino acids: CATSKAGGDTGELFF.

This clone occurred a few times. CDR3 residues: CASRRTVYGYTF. In nucleotides, the CDR3 is TGTGCCAGTAGGCGGACAGTCTATGGCTACACCTTC. This rearrangement joins TRBV19 to TRBJ1-2, with a possible D match to TRBD1 (6 bases). Germline V lookup: CDR1 LNHDA, CDR2 SQIVND (reference sequence). Between the trimmed V and J ends, which lost 6 bases and 4 bases, there was a span of 9 bases. The CDR3 extends over 12 amino acids.

The chain is built from TRBV6-5 and TRBJ2-3; TRBD1 agrees at 7 bases. This CDR3 has 15 amino acids. The V gene's germline CDR1 is MNHEY and CDR2 SVGAGI. V shed 8 bases and J 4 bases; nucleotides not matched to a gene: 12. The CDR3 is CASSWTGGLPDTQYF. The CDR3 DNA follows: TGTGCCAGCTCATGGACAGGTGGTCTCCCAGATACGCAGTATTTT.

This chain connects TRBV6-4 to TRBJ2-7, with 9 bases lining up with TRBD1. This CDR3 is 13 amino acids long. Germline assignment: CDR1 MRHNA and CDR2 SNTAGT. J was trimmed by 2 bases and V by 8 bases; bases with no gene match: 4. This CDR3 reads CASRTGAPYEQYF. CDR3 nucleotide sequence: TGTGCCAGCCGGACAGGGGCTCCCTACGAGCAGTACTTC.

This sequence joins TRBV7-8 and TRBJ2-7, with TRBD1 matching 8 bases. The J segment lost 2 bases and the V segment lost 4 bases, leaving 10 bases of the junction unmatched. CDR3 length: 16 residues. Germline CDR1 SGHVS, CDR2 FQNEAQ. The CDR3 sequence: CASSSLQGAIPYEQYF. The CDR3, as DNA: TGTGCCAGCAGCTCGCTTCAGGGGGCTATCCCCTACGAGCAGTACTTC.

V gene TRBV5-1 combines with J gene TRBJ1-2, with D maybe TRBD1 (6 bases). V was shortened by 4 bases and J by 0 bases, with 13 bases between the two germline ends. The germline V gene encodes CDR1 SGHRS and CDR2 YFSETQ. The CDR3 runs 15 residues. The CDR3 nucleotides are TGCGCCAGCAGCCTCGGGGCAGGGGCTAACTATGGCTACACCTTC. Translating gives CASSLGAGANYGYTF.

The genes are TRBV2 and TRBJ1-1, with D possibly being TRBD1 (5 bases). The CDR3 spans 13 residues. V lost 6 bases and J 6 bases, leaving 14 bases between the germline ends. Germline V gene data show CDR1 as SNHLY and CDR2 as FYNNEI. CDR3 loop: CASRAFGGAEAFF. The CDR3 coding sequence is TGTGCCAGCAGGGCCTTTGGGGGGGCTGAAGCTTTCTTT.

This chain connects TRBV6-5 to TRBJ2-2; unclear D gene. This CDR3 is built from 14 residues. Trimming took 5 bases from V and 1 from J, leaving 8 bases between them. The V gene's germline CDR1 is MNHEY and CDR2 SVGAGI. DNA of the CDR3: TGTGCCAGCAGTCAACACCTGAACACCGGGGAGCTGTTTTTT. Translating gives CASSQHLNTGELFF.

This rearrangement joins TRBV6-5 to TRBJ2-5; TRBD1 might be the D (5 bases). The germline V gene has CDR1 MNHEY and CDR2 SVGAGI. V was shortened by 3 bases and J by 1 base, with 12 bases between the two germline ends. This CDR3 is built from 15 residues. CDR3 protein: CASSYKGSPQETQYF. CDR3 nucleotide sequence: TGTGCCAGCAGTTATAAGGGGTCCCCCCAAGAGACCCAGTACTTC.

This chain connects TRBV24-1 to TRBJ1-5; TRBD1 agrees at 7 bases. V was clipped by 5 bases and J by 1 base; unmatched bases: 4. The germline V gene encodes CDR1 KGHDR and CDR2 SFDVKD. CDR3 length: 15 amino acids. The CDR3 sequence: CATSGTGGSNQPQHF. CDR3 nucleotide sequence: TGTGCCACCAGTGGGACAGGTGGGAGCAATCAGCCCCAGCATTTT.

The chain carries TRBV2 and TRBJ1-3, with TRBD1 identical over 7 bases. The ends lost 5 bases at V and 8 bases at J; junction bases unmatched: 15. The CDR3 loop spans 16 amino acids. The germline V gene encodes CDR1 SNHLY and CDR2 FYNNEI. The CDR3 loop is CASSMQGVLAGDTIYF. The DNA for the CDR3 is TGTGCCAGCAGTATGCAGGGGGTCCTCGCCGGGGACACCATATATTTT.

This clone was recorded once. The chain is built from TRBV18 and TRBJ2-3, with 14 nucleotides matching TRBD2. V lost 6 bases to trimming and J lost 2 bases; unmatched junction nucleotides: 7. The CDR3 extends over 17 amino acids. CDR1 KGHSH and CDR2 LQKENI come from the germline V gene. The CDR3 loop reads CASSPRTSGGYTDTQYF. CDR3 nucleotides: TGTGCCAGCTCCCCCAGGACTAGCGGGGGGTACACAGATACGCAGTATTTT.

This chain uses TRBV11-2 with TRBJ2-7; TRBD1 is a possible D gene (6 bases). The CDR3 is 15 residues long. V was clipped by 5 bases and J by 0 bases, with 14 bases between them. Germline CDR1 SGHAT, CDR2 FQNNGV. The DNA of the CDR3 is TGTGCCAGCAGCCCAGGGGCCCTCAGCTCCTACGAGCAGTACTTC. It is translated as CASSPGALSSYEQYF.

J is TRBJ2-5 and V is TRBV3-1 (or the pseudogene TRBV3-2); D is possibly TRBD1 (5 bases). Per germline, CDR1 LGHDT and CDR2 YNNKEL (reference sequence). The CDR3 contains 12 residues. V lost 0 bases and J lost 9, with 8 bases in between. CDR3 sequence reads: CASSQDVGAQYF. CDR3 nucleotide sequence: TGTGCCAGCAGCCAAGATGTAGGGGCCCAGTACTTC.